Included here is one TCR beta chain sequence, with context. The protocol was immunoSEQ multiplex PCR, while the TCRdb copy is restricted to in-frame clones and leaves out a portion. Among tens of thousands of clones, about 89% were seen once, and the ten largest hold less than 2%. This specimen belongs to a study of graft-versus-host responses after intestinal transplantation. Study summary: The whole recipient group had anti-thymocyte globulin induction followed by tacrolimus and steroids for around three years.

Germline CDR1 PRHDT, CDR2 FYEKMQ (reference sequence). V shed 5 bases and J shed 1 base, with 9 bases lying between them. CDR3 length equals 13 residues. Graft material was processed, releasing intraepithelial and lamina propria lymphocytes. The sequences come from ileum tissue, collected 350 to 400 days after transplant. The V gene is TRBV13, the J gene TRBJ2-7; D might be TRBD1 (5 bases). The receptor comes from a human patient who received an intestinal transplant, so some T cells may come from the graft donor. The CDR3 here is CASSEDSSYEQYF. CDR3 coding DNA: TGTGCCAGCAGCGAAGACAGTTCCTACGAGCAGTACTTC.